This T cell receptor (beta chain) was captured by sequencing in a study of T-cell reconstitution after alpha-beta-depleted transplantation in children. The study's findings and limits: The main origin of T-cell counts and diversity one year after transplant was newly produced T cells. About two months after transplant, alpha-beta T cells reportedly came from several hundred expanded graft clones.

Unique molecular identifiers were built into the TCRbeta library. TCRdb processed the PCR reads anew with MiXCR; each CDR3 protein has one entry. The sample lists around 580,000 distinct CDR3 sequences; approximately 22% were seen once. For this clonotype: What it binds is not known.

Per germline, CDR1 SQVTM and CDR2 ANQGSEA. V was shortened by 3 bases and J by 2 bases, with 7 bases between the two germline ends. This CDR3 is built from 12 residues. The sequences come from PBMCs, mostly from graft donor cells, collected 360 days after TCRalphabeta/CD19-depleted stem cell transplant. The chain combines TRBV29-1 with TRBJ1-2, with a weak D call TRBD1 (5 bases). The clonotype was recovered from a boy under two years old who had a stem cell transplant for acute myeloid leukemia, so the T cells may come from the graft donor. CDR3 sequence: CSVDGDNYGYTF. The DNA for the CDR3 is TGCAGCGTTGATGGGGACAACTATGGCTACACCTTC.